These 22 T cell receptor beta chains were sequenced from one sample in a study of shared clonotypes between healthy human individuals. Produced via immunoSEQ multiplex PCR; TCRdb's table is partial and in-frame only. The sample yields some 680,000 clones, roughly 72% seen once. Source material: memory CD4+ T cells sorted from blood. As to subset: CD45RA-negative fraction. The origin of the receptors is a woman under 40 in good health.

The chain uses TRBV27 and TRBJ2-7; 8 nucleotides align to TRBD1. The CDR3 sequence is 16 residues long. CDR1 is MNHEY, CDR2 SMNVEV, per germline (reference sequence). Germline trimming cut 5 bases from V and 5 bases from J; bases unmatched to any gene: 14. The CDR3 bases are TGTGCCAGCAGTCCTACCCTCGGACAGGGTAGAGACGAGCAGTACTTC. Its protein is CASSPTLGQGRDEQYF.

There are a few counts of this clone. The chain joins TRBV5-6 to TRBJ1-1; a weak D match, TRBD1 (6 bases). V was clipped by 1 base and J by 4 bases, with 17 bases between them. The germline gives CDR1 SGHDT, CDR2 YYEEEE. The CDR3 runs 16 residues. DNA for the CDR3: TGTGCCAGCAGCTTGACAGGGAGTGGGGCCTCCACTGAAGCTTTCTTT. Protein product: CASSLTGSGASTEAFF.

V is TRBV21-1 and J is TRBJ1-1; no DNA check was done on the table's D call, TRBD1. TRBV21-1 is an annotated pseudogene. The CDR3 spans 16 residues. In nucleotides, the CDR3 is TGTGCCAGCAGCAAACTACGGGCAGGGGCTCACACTGAAGCTTTCTTT. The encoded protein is CASSKLRAGAHTEAFF.

CDR3 amino acids: CASSTTPVGTGELFF. In DNA, the CDR3 is TGTGCCAGTAGTACGACCCCCGTGGGTACCGGGGAGCTGTTTTTT. The chain recombines TRBV19 with TRBJ2-2; D gene uncertain. The CDR3 loop spans 15 amino acids. The germline CDR1 and CDR2 sequences are LNHDA and SQIVND (reference sequence). V was trimmed by 4 bases and J by 5 bases, leaving 14 bases between them.

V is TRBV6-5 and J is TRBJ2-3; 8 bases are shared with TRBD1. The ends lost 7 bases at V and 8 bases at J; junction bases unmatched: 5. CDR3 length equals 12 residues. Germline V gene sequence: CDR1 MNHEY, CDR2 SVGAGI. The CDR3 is CASISTGGTQYF. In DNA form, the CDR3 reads TGTGCCAGCATCTCCACAGGGGGTACGCAGTATTTT.

CDR3 sequence reads: CASRTLGQYSTDTQYF. DNA of the CDR3: TGTGCCAGCAGAACCCTCGGGCAGTATAGCACAGATACGCAGTATTTT. The chain couples TRBV28 to TRBJ2-3; no clear D. Germline values: CDR1 MDHEN, CDR2 SYDVKM. The CDR3 is 16 residues long. Trimming removed 6 bases at V and 0 bases at J, with 16 bases between.

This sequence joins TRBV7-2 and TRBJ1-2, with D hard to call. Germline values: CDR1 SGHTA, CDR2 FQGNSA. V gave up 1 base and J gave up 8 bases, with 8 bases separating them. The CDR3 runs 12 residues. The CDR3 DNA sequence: TGTGCCAGCAGCTTAGGAAGGTGCGGCTACACCTTC. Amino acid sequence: CASSLGRCGYTF.

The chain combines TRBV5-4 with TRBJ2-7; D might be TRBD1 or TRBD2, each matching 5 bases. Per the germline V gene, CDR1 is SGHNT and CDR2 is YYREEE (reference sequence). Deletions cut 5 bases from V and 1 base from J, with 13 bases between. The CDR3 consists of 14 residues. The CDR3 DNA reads TGTGCCAGCAGTCCGGGACCAGGGTCCTACGAGCAGTACTTC. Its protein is CASSPGPGSYEQYF.

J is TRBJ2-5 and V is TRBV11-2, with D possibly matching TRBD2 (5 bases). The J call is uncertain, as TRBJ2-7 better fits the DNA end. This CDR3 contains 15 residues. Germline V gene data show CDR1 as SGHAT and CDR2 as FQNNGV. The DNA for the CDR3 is TGTGCCAGCAGCACCCGACGGGGAAGCTCCTACGAGCAGTACTTC. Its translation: CASSTRRGSSYEQYF.

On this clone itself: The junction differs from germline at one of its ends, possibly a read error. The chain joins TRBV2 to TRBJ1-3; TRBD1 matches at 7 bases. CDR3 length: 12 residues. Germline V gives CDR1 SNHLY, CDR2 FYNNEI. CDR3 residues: CASSAGGSTIYF. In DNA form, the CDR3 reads TGTGCCAGCAGTGCAGGGGGAAGCACCATATATTTT.

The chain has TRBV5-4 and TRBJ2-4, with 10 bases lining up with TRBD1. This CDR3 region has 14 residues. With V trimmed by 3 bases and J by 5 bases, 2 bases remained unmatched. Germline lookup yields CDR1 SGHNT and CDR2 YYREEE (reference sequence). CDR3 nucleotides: TGTGCCAGCAGCTCGACAGGGGGCGAAAACATTCAGTACTTC. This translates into CASSSTGGENIQYF.

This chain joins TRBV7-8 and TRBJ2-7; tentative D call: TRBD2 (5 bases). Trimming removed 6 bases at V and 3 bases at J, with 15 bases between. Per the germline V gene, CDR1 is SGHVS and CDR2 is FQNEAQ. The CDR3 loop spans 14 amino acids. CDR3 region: CASRSAVRSYEQYF. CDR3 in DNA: TGTGCCAGCAGATCAGCGGTCCGCAGCTACGAGCAGTACTTC.

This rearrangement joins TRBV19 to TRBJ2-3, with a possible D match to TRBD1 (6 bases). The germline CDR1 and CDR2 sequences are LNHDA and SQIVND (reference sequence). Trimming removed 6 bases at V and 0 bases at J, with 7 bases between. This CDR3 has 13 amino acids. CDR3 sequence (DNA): TGTGCCAGTAGGGACAGAAGCACAGATACGCAGTATTTT. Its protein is CASRDRSTDTQYF.

The CDR3 reads CASSFLDGYTF. The CDR3 nucleotides read TGTGCCAGCAGCTTTCTAGATGGCTACACCTTC. This chain uses TRBV7-8 with TRBJ1-2, with D unclear. Germline CDR1 is SGHVS and CDR2 is FQNEAQ. Between the trimmed V and J ends, which lost 3 bases and 6 bases, there was a span of 5 bases. The CDR3 sequence is 11 residues long.

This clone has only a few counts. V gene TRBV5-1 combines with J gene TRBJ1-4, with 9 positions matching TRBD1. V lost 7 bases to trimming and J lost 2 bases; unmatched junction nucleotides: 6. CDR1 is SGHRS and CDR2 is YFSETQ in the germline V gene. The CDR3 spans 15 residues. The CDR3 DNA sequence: TGCGCCAGCGGACGACAGGGGGACACTAATGAAAAACTGTTTTTT. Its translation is CASGRQGDTNEKLFF.

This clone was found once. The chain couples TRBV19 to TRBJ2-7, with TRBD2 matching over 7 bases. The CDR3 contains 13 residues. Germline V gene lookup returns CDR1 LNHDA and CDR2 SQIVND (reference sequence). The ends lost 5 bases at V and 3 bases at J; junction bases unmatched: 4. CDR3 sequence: CASSSGDYYEQYF. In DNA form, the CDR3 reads TGTGCCAGTAGTTCCGGGGACTACTACGAGCAGTACTTC.

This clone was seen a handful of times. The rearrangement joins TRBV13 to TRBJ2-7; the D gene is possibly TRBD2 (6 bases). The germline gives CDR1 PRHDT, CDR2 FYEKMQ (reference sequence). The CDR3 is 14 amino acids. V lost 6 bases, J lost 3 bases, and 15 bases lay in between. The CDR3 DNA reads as TGTGCCAGCAGTATTGGGACTCCAAACTACGAGCAGTACTTC. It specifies CASSIGTPNYEQYF.

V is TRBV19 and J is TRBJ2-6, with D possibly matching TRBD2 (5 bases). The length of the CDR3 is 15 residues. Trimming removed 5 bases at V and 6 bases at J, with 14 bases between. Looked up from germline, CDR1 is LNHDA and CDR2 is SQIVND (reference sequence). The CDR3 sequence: CASSVPGLVANVLTF. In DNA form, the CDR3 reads TGTGCCAGTAGTGTGCCAGGACTGGTGGCCAACGTCCTGACTTTC.

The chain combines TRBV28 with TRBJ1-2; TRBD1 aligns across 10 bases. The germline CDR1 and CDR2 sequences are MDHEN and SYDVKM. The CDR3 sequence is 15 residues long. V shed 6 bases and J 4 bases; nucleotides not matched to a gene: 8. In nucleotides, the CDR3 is TGTGCCAGCAGAAGACAGGGGGCTCAGGGCTATGGCTACACCTTC. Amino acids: CASRRQGAQGYGYTF.

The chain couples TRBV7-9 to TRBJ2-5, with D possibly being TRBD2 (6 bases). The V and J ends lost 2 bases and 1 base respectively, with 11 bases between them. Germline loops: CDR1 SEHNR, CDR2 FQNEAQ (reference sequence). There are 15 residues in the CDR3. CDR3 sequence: CASSLLGEAQETQYF. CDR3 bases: TGTGCCAGCAGCTTACTTGGGGAGGCCCAAGAGACCCAGTACTTC. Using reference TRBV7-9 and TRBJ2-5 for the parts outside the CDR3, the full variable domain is DTGVSQNPRHKITKRGQNVTFRCDPISEHNRLYWYRQTLGQGPEFLTYFQNEAQLEKSRLLSDRFSAERPKGSFSTLEIQRTEQGDSAMYLCASSLLGEAQETQYFGPGTRLLVL.

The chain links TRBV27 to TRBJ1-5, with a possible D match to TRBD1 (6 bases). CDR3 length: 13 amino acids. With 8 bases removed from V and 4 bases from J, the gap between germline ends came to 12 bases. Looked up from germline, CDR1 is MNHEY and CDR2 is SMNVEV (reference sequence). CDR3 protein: CASGRTANQPQHF. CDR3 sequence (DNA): TGTGCCAGCGGACGGACAGCTAATCAGCCCCAGCATTTT.

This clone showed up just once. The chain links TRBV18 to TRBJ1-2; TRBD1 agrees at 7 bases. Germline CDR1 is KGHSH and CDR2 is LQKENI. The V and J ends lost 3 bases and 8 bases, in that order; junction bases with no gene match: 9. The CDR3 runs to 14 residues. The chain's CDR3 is CASSPSDRSLGYTF. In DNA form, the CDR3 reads TGTGCCAGCTCACCGTCGGACAGGTCTCTGGGCTACACCTTC. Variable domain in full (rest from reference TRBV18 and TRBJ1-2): NAGVMQNPRHLVRRRGQEARLRCSPMKGHSHVYWYRQLPEEGLKFMVYLQKENIIDESGMPKERFSAEFPKEGPSILRIQQVVRGDSAAYFCASSPSDRSLGYTFGSGTRLTVV.